Listed below are T cell receptor beta chains from one sample, sequenced in a study of metastatic and nonmetastatic thyroid tumors. TCRdb reprocessed the PCR reads via MiXCR. This sample carries about 12,000 clones, roughly a quarter of them seen once, and the ten largest clones take around a sixth. The specimen was tumor tissue. The receptors come from a female donor with papillary thyroid cancer or a benign thyroid nodule (not recorded which). Some clones in this sample may be carry-over from other donors' samples. Both conserved end residues are part of each CDR3. A D gene is named only where the DNA matches it firmly. The size field is filled for only some rows; it gives once, few, many or a size class.

DNA	CDR3	V	J	size	D
TGTGCCAGCAGCCCGTGCAGGGCTAACTACGGCTACACCTTC	CASSPCRANYGYTF	TRBV28	TRBJ1-2	NA	NA
TGTGCCAGCAGTTTATCGGGGAACTATGGCTACACCTTC	CASSLSGNYGYTF	TRBV28	TRBJ1-2	many	NA
TGTGCCAGCAACACAGGGGTAGATACGCAGTATTTT	CASNTGVDTQYF	TRBV7-9	TRBJ2-3	NA	TRBD1
TGTGCCAGCAGTCGGTTTCCCTACGAGCAGTACTTC	CASSRFPYEQYF	TRBV6-1	TRBJ2-7	few	NA
TGTGCCAGCATTTTATCGCCAGGGAGCGATGGCTACACCTTC	CASILSPGSDGYTF	TRBV27	TRBJ1-2	NA	NA
TGTGCCAGCAAGGGGTACAGAACCTACGAGCAGTACTTC	CASKGYRTYEQYF	TRBV6-2/TRBV6-3	TRBJ2-7	few	NA
TGTGCCAGCAGCTTAATCGGGCACACCGGGGAGCTGTTTTTT	CASSLIGHTGELFF	TRBV7-3	TRBJ2-2	many	NA
TGTGCCAGCCGGGGCGGGGGGGGGCGGGTAGATACGCAGTATTTT	CASRGGGGRVDTQYF	TRBV19	TRBJ2-3	medium-sized	TRBD2
TGTGCCAGCAGCCCCCCGGGGGGACAGGGGAGCTCCTACAATGAGCAGTTCTTC	CASSPPGGQGSSYNEQFF	TRBV11-2	TRBJ2-1	NA	TRBD1
TGTGCCAGCAGTTACCGCGGGGGAGATACGCAGTATTTT	CASSYRGGDTQYF	TRBV6-5	TRBJ2-3	few	TRBD2
TGCAGTGCTAGACGGGAGATCGTCCGTCGGGAGCAGTACTTC	CSARREIVRREQYF	TRBV20-1	TRBJ2-7	NA	NA
TGTGCCAGCAGCTTAGGTCGTTACGATCAGTACTTC	CASSLGRYDQYF	TRBV7-9	TRBJ2-7	few	NA
TGCGCCAGCAGCTCACAAGGGGCGACCTATGGCTACACCTTC	CASSSQGATYGYTF	TRBV4-3	TRBJ1-2	NA	NA
TGTGCCAGCAGTCCTGGGACCTCCAATTCACCCCTCCACTTT	CASSPGTSNSPLHF	TRBV27	TRBJ1-6	NA	NA
TGTGCCAGTAGTACAGGGGGCGCACGGGACACTGAAGCTTTCTTT	CASSTGGARDTEAFF	TRBV19	TRBJ1-1	few	TRBD1
TGCGCCAGCAGCTTGGCCCCGGGGGCCGTGGGGGAGCAGTACTTC	CASSLAPGAVGEQYF	TRBV5-1	TRBJ2-7	medium-sized	NA
TGTGCCAGTAGTATAGTGCCCCTGGGACAGGGTTGGGCCAGGGAGCTGTTTTTC	CASSIVPLGQGWARELFF	TRBV19	TRBJ2-2	NA	TRBD1